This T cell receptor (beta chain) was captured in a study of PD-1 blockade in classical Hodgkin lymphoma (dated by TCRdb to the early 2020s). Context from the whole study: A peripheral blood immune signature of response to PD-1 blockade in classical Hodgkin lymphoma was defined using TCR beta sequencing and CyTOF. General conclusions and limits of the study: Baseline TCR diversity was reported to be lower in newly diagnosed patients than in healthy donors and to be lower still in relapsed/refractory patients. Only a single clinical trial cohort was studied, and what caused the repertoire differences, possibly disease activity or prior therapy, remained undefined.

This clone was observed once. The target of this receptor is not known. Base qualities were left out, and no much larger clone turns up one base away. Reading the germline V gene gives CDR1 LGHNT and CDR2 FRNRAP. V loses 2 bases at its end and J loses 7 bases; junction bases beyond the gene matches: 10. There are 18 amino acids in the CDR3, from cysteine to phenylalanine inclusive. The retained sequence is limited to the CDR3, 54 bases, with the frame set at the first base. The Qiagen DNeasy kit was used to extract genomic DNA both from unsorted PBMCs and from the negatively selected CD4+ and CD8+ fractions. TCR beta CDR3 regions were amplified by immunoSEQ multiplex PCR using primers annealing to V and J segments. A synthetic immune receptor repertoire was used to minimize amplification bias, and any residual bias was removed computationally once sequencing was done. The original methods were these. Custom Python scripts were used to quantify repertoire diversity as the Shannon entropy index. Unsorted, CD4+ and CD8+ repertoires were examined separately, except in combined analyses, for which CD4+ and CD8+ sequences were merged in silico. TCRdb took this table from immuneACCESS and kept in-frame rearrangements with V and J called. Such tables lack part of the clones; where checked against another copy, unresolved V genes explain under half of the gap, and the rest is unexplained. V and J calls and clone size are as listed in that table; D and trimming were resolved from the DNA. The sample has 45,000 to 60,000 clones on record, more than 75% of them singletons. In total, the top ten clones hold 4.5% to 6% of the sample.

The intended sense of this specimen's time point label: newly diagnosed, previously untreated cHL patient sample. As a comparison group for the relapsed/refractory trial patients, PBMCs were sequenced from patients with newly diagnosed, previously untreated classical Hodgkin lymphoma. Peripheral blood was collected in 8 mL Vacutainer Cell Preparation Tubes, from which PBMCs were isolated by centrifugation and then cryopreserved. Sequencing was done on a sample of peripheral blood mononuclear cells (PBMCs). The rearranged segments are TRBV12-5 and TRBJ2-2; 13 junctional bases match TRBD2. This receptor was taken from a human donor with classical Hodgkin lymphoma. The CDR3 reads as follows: CASGLIQGLAGVIGELFF. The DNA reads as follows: TGTGCTAGTGGTTTGATCCAAGGACTAGCGGGAGTTATCGGGGAGCTGTTTTTT.